This note documents a single TCR beta chain sequence. Its specificity is not known. Trimming left V 3 bases short and J 0 bases short, with 8 bases between. The CDR3 loop spans 14 amino acids. The germline CDR1 and CDR2 sequences are MDHEN and SYDVKM. This sample stems from a study of T cell responses to AZD1222 COVID-19 vaccine. Study results and caveats: Regions 160-218 and 743-854 held dominance among vaccine-associated CD4 TCRs, which spanned spike. Elevations in Spike-specific TCR breadth and depth followed administration of two AZD1222 doses. Only after the peak T cell response were repertoires sampled. The donor group comprised mostly white British people and more females; the analysis possibly underestimated clonal diversity.

Assay used: immunoSEQ multiplex PCR; TCRdb lists only in-frame clones, some missing. The sample lists about 79,000 clones, more than 75% occurring once. The TCR was taken from an adult in good health. The V call is TRBV28, the J call TRBJ2-5, with a weak D call TRBD1 (5 bases). The sample in question was peripheral blood, obtained on day 0 of AZD1222 vaccination. CDR3 sequence: CASSLGQHQETQYF. The DNA of the CDR3 is TGTGCCAGCAGTTTGGGGCAGCACCAAGAGACCCAGTACTTC.